A single sample is the source of the 20 T cell receptor beta chains below, sequenced in a study of T-cell reconstitution after alpha-beta-depleted transplantation in children. Preparation of the TCRbeta library was carried out with unique molecular identifiers. TCRdb fed the PCR reads into MiXCR, producing one record per CDR3 protein. The top ten hold under 35% of the sample, which has roughly 400,000 distinct CDR3 sequences, 43% seen once. Here the sequenced sample was PBMCs, taken before TCRalphabeta/CD19-depleted stem cell transplant. The receptor set was obtained from a girl aged 2-15 years with aplastic anemia, due to receive a stem cell transplant.

Remarks on this clonotype: One end of the junction does not line up with germline, which may come from a read error. The chain links TRBV20-1 to TRBJ2-3; D is uncertain. CDR3 length equals 10 residues. Germline lookup yields CDR1 DFQATT and CDR2 SNEGSKA (reference sequence). The CDR3: CGVFTDTQYF. CDR3 nucleotides: TGTGGAGTTTTCACAGATACGCAGTATTTT.

This clonotype was counted a few times. The chain links TRBV20-1 to TRBJ1-6; 11 nucleotides agree with TRBD1. This CDR3 contains 13 residues. In germline, CDR1 is DFQATT, CDR2 SNEGSKA (reference sequence). Trimming took 6 bases from V and 9 from J; bases not matched to a gene: 4. The CDR3 DNA reads TGCAGTGCCCCGGGACAGGGGGTTTCACCCCTCCACTTT. Protein: CSAPGQGVSPLHF.

A few counts support this clonotype. The V call is TRBV7-2, the J call TRBJ2-1; possible D gene TRBD2, 6 bases. The V gene's germline CDR1 is SGHTA and CDR2 FQGNSA. CDR3 length: 14 amino acids. The V end was cut by 1 base, the J end by 6 bases, with 10 bases between. The CDR3 bases are TGTGCCAGCAGCTTAGAAAGCGGGTCCAATGAGCAGTTCTTC. This gives the protein CASSLESGSNEQFF.

This clonotype was counted between two and nine times. This rearrangement joins TRBV20-1 to TRBJ2-7; D gene uncertain. There are 15 residues in the CDR3. V gave up 0 bases and J gave up 0 bases, with 12 bases separating them. Germline CDR1 is DFQATT and CDR2 is SNEGSKA (reference sequence). The CDR3 sequence is CSARDQEFSSYEQYF. The CDR3, as DNA: TGCAGTGCTAGAGATCAAGAGTTTAGCTCCTACGAGCAGTACTTC.

This clonotype occurred many times. The V and J genes are TRBV5-1 and TRBJ1-1, with a possible D match to TRBD1 (5 bases). Deletions cut 2 bases from V and 0 bases from J, with 14 bases between. CDR1 is SGHRS and CDR2 is YFSETQ in the germline V gene. The CDR3 totals 16 residues. This chain's CDR3 is CASSFYREGLNTEAFF. The CDR3 DNA sequence: TGCGCCAGCAGCTTTTATCGGGAGGGGCTGAACACTGAAGCTTTCTTT.

A few counts support this clonotype. V usage is TRBV20-1 and J usage is TRBJ1-5, with 8 bases lining up with TRBD1. Unmatched junction bases numbered 5, after V lost 1 base and J lost 0 bases. The germline CDR1 and CDR2 sequences are DFQATT and SNEGSKA (reference sequence). The CDR3 sequence is 16 residues long. CDR3 residues: CSARAQGARSNQPQHF. CDR3 nucleotides: TGCAGTGCTAGAGCTCAGGGGGCGCGTAGCAATCAGCCCCAGCATTTT.

This clonotype was observed at least ten times. The V call is TRBV7-2, the J call TRBJ2-1, with 8 bases fitting TRBD2. Per the germline V gene, CDR1 is SGHTA and CDR2 is FQGNSA. The CDR3 totals 16 residues. With V trimmed by 5 bases and J by 4 bases, 10 bases remained unmatched. The CDR3 DNA reads TGTGCCAGCAGCGACCCCGGGGCTAGCGGGTACAATGAGCAGTTCTTC. Amino acids: CASSDPGASGYNEQFF.

The V call is TRBV20-1, the J call TRBJ2-7; tentatively, D is TRBD2 (6 bases). The V and J ends lost 4 bases and 0 bases respectively, with 13 bases between them. The CDR3 sequence is 14 residues long. Germline values: CDR1 DFQATT, CDR2 SNEGSKA (reference sequence). CDR3 sequence: CSAKGWRGSYEQYF. CDR3 bases: TGCAGTGCTAAAGGATGGCGGGGCTCCTACGAGCAGTACTTC.

J is TRBJ1-2 and V is TRBV5-1; D is unresolved. This CDR3 is built from 14 residues. The V end was cut by 6 bases, the J end by 6 bases, with 18 bases between. Germline assignment: CDR1 SGHRS and CDR2 YFSETQ. The CDR3 coding sequence is TGCGCCAGCACCTCGGGAATGGGCGCAGATGGCTACACCTTC. Amino acids: CASTSGMGADGYTF.

This clonotype was seen more than once but under ten times. The gene calls are TRBV4-3 and TRBJ2-5; possible D gene TRBD1, 6 bases. CDR1 is LGHNA, CDR2 YSLEER, per germline. Trimming took off 8 bases at V and 5 bases at J, with 15 bases between the two ends. This CDR3 comprises 13 residues. The CDR3 loop reads CASATGLGETQYF. The CDR3 DNA follows: TGCGCCAGCGCTACAGGGCTGGGGGAGACCCAGTACTTC.

This clonotype has only one observation. V usage is TRBV7-3 and J usage is TRBJ2-2; possible D gene TRBD2, 5 bases. The CDR3 runs to 15 residues. CDR1 is SGHTA and CDR2 is FQGTGA in the germline V gene. V was shortened by 5 bases and J by 4 bases, with 14 bases between the two germline ends. CDR3 nucleotide sequence: TGTGCCAGCAGCCATAGCGCTCGAGGCACCGGGGAGCTGTTTTTT. Its translation: CASSHSARGTGELFF. The whole variable domain, remainder taken from reference TRBV7-3 and TRBJ2-2, is GAGVSQTPSNKVTEKGKYVELRCDPISGHTALYWYRQSLGQGPEFLIYFQGTGAADDSGLPNDRFFAVRPEGSVSTLKIQRTERGDSAVYLCASSHSARGTGELFFGEGSRLTVL.

The J gene is TRBJ2-3, the V gene TRBV19; 7 bases fit TRBD2. With V trimmed by 3 bases and J by 5 bases, 5 bases remained unmatched. There are 14 residues in the CDR3. The germline V gene encodes CDR1 LNHDA and CDR2 SQIVND (reference sequence). In DNA, the CDR3 is TGTGCCAGTAGTATGGGGCGGGAGAGAGATACGCAGTATTTT. Its translation is CASSMGRERDTQYF.

This clonotype was seen only a few times. The chain joins TRBV5-1 to TRBJ2-1; the D is unclear. V was cut by 0 bases and J by 4 bases, with 8 bases left in between. The germline gives CDR1 SGHRS, CDR2 YFSETQ. This CDR3 is 14 amino acids long. Here the CDR3 DNA reads TGCGCCAGCAGCTTGGAGGTCGGTTACAATGAGCAGTTCTTC. Translating it yields CASSLEVGYNEQFF.

Ten or more counts support this clonotype. J is TRBJ2-5 and V is TRBV5-1, with 8 bases aligning to TRBD1. The CDR3 runs to 14 residues. Germline V gene data show CDR1 as SGHRS and CDR2 as YFSETQ. With 3 bases clipped from V and 5 bases from J, the junction kept 6 bases outside the gene matches. CDR3 nucleotide sequence: TGCGCCAGCAGCTCCGGACAGGGTCGGGAGACCCAGTACTTC. Protein product: CASSSGQGRETQYF.

In this sample, this clonotype turned up many times. V is TRBV6-1 and J is TRBJ2-1; 14 bases agree with TRBD2. Trimming removed 6 bases from V and 9 bases from J; junction bases left unmatched: 1. There are 13 residues in the CDR3. The V gene's germline CDR1 is MNHNS and CDR2 SASEGT. CDR3 in DNA: TGTGCCAGCAGCGGGACTAGCGGGAGTGAGCAGTTCTTC. Translating gives CASSGTSGSEQFF.

The table lists this clonotype with a few counts. The rearrangement uses TRBV20-1 and TRBJ1-5; 9 bases match TRBD1. Germline values: CDR1 DFQATT, CDR2 SNEGSKA (reference sequence). The CDR3 contains 16 residues. The ends lost 0 bases at V and 6 bases at J; junction bases unmatched: 9. CDR3 sequence (DNA): TGCAGTGCTAGAGATGGAACAGGGGGCGTGTTTCAGCCCCAGCATTTT. This encodes CSARDGTGGVFQPQHF.

The chain carries TRBV20-1 and TRBJ1-6; TRBD1 matches at 8 bases. The V gene's germline CDR1 is DFQATT and CDR2 SNEGSKA (reference sequence). The trim removed 8 bases at V and 7 bases at J, leaving 7 bases unmatched. The CDR3 runs to 13 residues. CDR3 amino acids: CSFRGTGNSPLHF. DNA of the CDR3: TGCAGTTTTCGCGGGACAGGCAATTCACCCCTCCACTTT.

In its sample, this clonotype was seen once. The CDR3: CAIRRDHEQFF. The CDR3 nucleotides read TGTGCCATCAGACGAGACCATGAGCAGTTCTTC. The V call is TRBV10-3, the J call TRBJ2-1; D uncertain. The CDR3 runs to 11 residues. The V gene lost 6 bases and the J gene lost 8 bases, with 8 bases spanning the gap. Germline lookup yields CDR1 ENHRY and CDR2 SYGVKD.

This chain connects TRBV28 to TRBJ1-2; TRBD1 agrees at 7 bases. Germline V gene sequence: CDR1 MDHEN, CDR2 SYDVKM. The CDR3 is made up of 16 amino acids. V shed 5 bases, J shed 7 bases, and the junction held 16 bases outside the gene matches. The CDR3 DNA is TGTGCCAGCAGTCTCATCCCCGGACGGACAGGAGGTGGCTACACCTTC. Protein: CASSLIPGRTGGGYTF.

This chain links TRBV6-1 with TRBJ2-2, with 9 nucleotides matching TRBD1. The trim removed 8 bases at V and 5 bases at J, leaving 6 bases unmatched. CDR3 size: 14 residues. The germline CDR1 and CDR2 sequences are MNHNS and SASEGT. CDR3 protein: CASQQGAGTGELFF. For the CDR3, the DNA is TGTGCCAGCCAACAGGGGGCAGGGACCGGGGAGCTGTTTTTT.